This TCR beta chain originates from a study of identical twins' blood T cells. General study points: Mainly, cloneset size products determined shared clonotypes, twins included.

CDR1 is MNHEY, CDR2 SVGEGT, per germline. The CDR3 has 14 residues. V was pared by 2 bases and J by 6 bases, with 0 bases of the junction left unmatched. This clonotype was observed at least ten times. Its specificity is unknown. TCR cDNA libraries were made from RNA using a previously described, modified protocol. TCRdb re-derived calls from the 5' RACE reads in MiXCR, one entry per CDR3 protein. This sample has fewer than 450,000 distinct CDR3 sequences, with 25% to 35% found just once. The sequenced sample was PBMCs. The V and J genes are TRBV6-2 or TRBV6-3 and TRBJ2-1, with 11 bases aligning to TRBD2. The clonotype comes from a woman aged 18-49 years in good health. The CDR3, as DNA: TGTGCCAGCAGTTACGGGACTAGCGGCAATGAGCAGTTCTTC. Its translation: CASSYGTSGNEQFF.